This passage covers 6 T cell receptor beta chains from one sample sequenced in a study of CD8 T cells in ankylosing spondylitis. Each CDR3 protein is one row after TCRdb ran MiXCR on the 5' RACE reads. Found here are about 120,000 distinct CDR3 sequences, roughly 13% of them singletons; the top ten hold just under 3%. Sequencing was performed on blood, either unsorted or a sorted T cell fraction (not recorded which). The receptors stem from a female donor with ankylosing spondylitis or in good health (not recorded which).

The rearrangement joins TRBV5-4 to TRBJ2-1, with TRBD2 matching over 10 bases. Germline V gene data show CDR1 as SGHNT and CDR2 as YYREEE (reference sequence). The V segment lost 4 bases and the J segment 4 bases; nucleotides outside the gene matches: 11. The CDR3 is made up of 17 amino acids. The DNA of the CDR3 is TGTGCCAGCAGCCCGGAGCCCCTAGCGGGGGAATACAATGAGCAGTTCTTC. Translation: CASSPEPLAGEYNEQFF. The whole variable domain, filled in from reference TRBV5-4 and TRBJ2-1, reads ETGVTQSPTHLIKTRGQQVTLRCSSQSGHNTVSWYQQALGQGPQFIFQYYREEENGRGNFPPRFSGLQFPNYSSELNVNALELDDSALYLCASSPEPLAGEYNEQFFGPGTRLTVL.

This clonotype was observed at least ten times. The chain employs TRBV3-1 and TRBJ2-7, with D perhaps assigned TRBD1 or TRBD2 (5 bases each). Trimming took 0 bases from V and 2 from J, leaving 11 bases between them. The CDR3 length is 15 residues. In germline, CDR1 is LGHDT, CDR2 YNNKEL (reference sequence). CDR3 DNA: TGTGCCAGCAGCCAAGAGGTCGGGGCCACCTACGAGCAGTACTTC. Translation gives CASSQEVGATYEQYF.

This clonotype was observed a handful of times. The CDR3 loop is CASTATVMSTEAFF. The CDR3, as DNA: TGTGCCAGTACCGCGACAGTAATGAGCACTGAAGCTTTCTTT. V usage is TRBV19 and J usage is TRBJ1-1, with D perhaps matching TRBD1 (5 bases). V was trimmed by 7 bases and J by 4 bases, leaving 16 bases between them. The germline CDR1 and CDR2 sequences are LNHDA and SQIVND (reference sequence). This CDR3 spans 14 amino acids.

This clonotype was recorded many times. V is TRBV6-1 and J is TRBJ1-5; possibly TRBD1 for D (5 bases). This CDR3 has 13 residues. Germline V gene data show CDR1 as MNHNS and CDR2 as SASEGT. V lost 6 bases to trimming and J lost 2 bases, with 8 bases between them. The CDR3 DNA is TGTGCCAGCAGGAAACAGGGCAATCAGCCCCAGCATTTT. As protein: CASRKQGNQPQHF.

The chain is built from TRBV12-3 or TRBV12-4 and TRBJ2-5; TRBD2 agrees at 7 bases. The CDR3 is made up of 14 amino acids. Unmatched junction bases numbered 6, after V lost 4 bases and J lost 4 bases. The CDR3 loop reads CASSSPRLAETQYF. Written as DNA, the CDR3 is TGTGCCAGCAGTTCCCCCCGACTAGCAGAGACCCAGTACTTC.

The table lists this clonotype with many counts. V is TRBV9 and J is TRBJ2-2; 8 bases are a match to TRBD1. V shed 0 bases and J 15 bases; nucleotides not matched to a gene: 7. CDR3 length equals 13 residues. Germline assignment: CDR1 SGDLS and CDR2 YYNGEE. The CDR3 reads CASSVEQGDSVFF. CDR3 sequence (DNA): TGTGCCAGCAGCGTAGAACAGGGGGACTCGGTGTTTTTT.